There are many counts of the clone carrying this TCR beta chain. Its antigen is still unknown. This record belongs to a study of T cells after yellow fever vaccination. Study overall: With SMART-Seq v4 Ultra Low Input, the fractions containing low cell numbers were prepared. Findings of the study overall: Clonotypes appearing in both CD4 and CD8 compartments existed, and their share was small. Most clones from primary vaccination resurfaced after the booster (around 97% CD4, about 91% CD8).

The CDR3 extends over 16 amino acids. V gave up 3 bases and J gave up 0 bases; unmatched junction bases: 9. CDR1 DFQATT and CDR2 SNEGSKA come from the germline V gene (reference sequence). The authors made TCR cDNA by 5'RACE template switching, adding a universal primer site and UMIs. Using its own MiXCR run on the 5' RACE reads, TCRdb lists one record per CDR3 protein. The table has some 110,000 distinct CDR3 sequences, 8.4% seen once. The rearrangement joins TRBV20-1 to TRBJ2-3, with 7 bases aligning to TRBD1. The material sequenced was CD8+ T cells sorted from PBMCs, taken 45 days after the yellow fever booster vaccination. This TCR derives from a young man who received the YFV17D yellow fever vaccine. CDR3 sequence: CSARTRDSASTDTQYF. The CDR3 DNA follows: TGCAGTGCTAGGACCCGGGACAGTGCTAGCACAGATACGCAGTATTTT.